The following is a T cell receptor beta chain sequence with its context. Its antigen is not identified. This entry is derived from a study of T cell responses to AZD1222 COVID-19 vaccine. The CDR3 covers 15 residues. Trimming left V 0 bases short and J 3 bases short, with 12 bases between. CDR1 is SGHDT and CDR2 is YYEEEE in the germline V gene. Study-level points and caveats: No repertoire was sampled before or during the peak T cell response, only after it.

Method: immunoSEQ multiplex PCR; TCRdb's copy keeps in-frame clones and lacks some. The table includes 180,000 or so clones, about 91% detected once. Sequenced material: peripheral blood, taken 28 days after the second AZD1222 dose. The clonotype originates from an adult who received the AZD1222 COVID-19 vaccine. This sequence joins TRBV5-6 and TRBJ1-1; the D gene is possibly TRBD1 (5 bases). The CDR3 region is CASSLAYLGDTEAFF. The DNA for the CDR3 is TGTGCCAGCAGCTTGGCCTACCTGGGGGACACTGAAGCTTTCTTT.